This note documents a single T cell receptor (beta chain) sequence. The antigen remains undetermined. In germline, CDR1 is SGHDN, CDR2 FVKESK. The V gene end was trimmed by 4 bases and the J gene end by 3 bases; junction bases not matched to a gene: 5. The CDR3 extends over 15 amino acids. TCRdb re-derived calls from the RT-PCR reads in MiXCR, one entry per CDR3 protein. The sample carries hundreds of thousands of distinct CDR3 sequences, about 11% recorded once. The record originates from a study of response to subunit inactivated influenza vaccine. Study results and caveats: With each seasonal influenza vaccination, the authors suggested, few new T cells are recruited.

The chain recombines TRBV14 with TRBJ2-1; 8 nucleotides agree with TRBD2. This TCR came from a man aged 45-65 years who received an inactivated influenza vaccine. The starting material was PBMCs from blood, obtained on the day of vaccination. The CDR3 DNA sequence: TGTGCCAGCAGCCCTACGGGGGGGTTCTACAATGAGCAGTTCTTC. Its translation: CASSPTGGFYNEQFF.